There are a few counts of the clone carrying this T cell receptor (beta chain). This sample was taken from a study of OX40 agonist ivuxolimab in advanced cancers. From germline, CDR1 is SGHRS and CDR2 YFSETQ. With 4 bases removed from V and 7 bases from J, the gap between germline ends came to 11 bases. The CDR3 is 13 amino acids. Generated by immunoSEQ multiplex PCR, the TCRdb table keeps only in-frame clones and is missing some. The table shows tens of thousands of clones, with 81% occurring only once. Specimen: CD4+ or CD8+ T cells sorted from blood, collected in a trial of the OX40 agonist ivuxolimab. The sequence came from an adult with an advanced solid tumor such as melanoma, head and neck, liver or kidney cancer. The chain recombines TRBV5-1 with TRBJ1-4, with D unresolved. CDR3 region: CASSAFGGEKLFF. The CDR3, as DNA: TGCGCCAGCAGCGCCTTTGGAGGTGAAAAACTGTTTTTT.